Detailed here is one T cell receptor (beta chain). Clones were read by immunoSEQ multiplex PCR, and TCRdb kept only the in-frame ones, dropping some. The sample has 120,000 or so clones, approximately 92% seen once; the top ten hold 0.55% to 0.65%. The data belong to a study of control samples from healthy donors and cancer patients. The sample was PBMCs. This receptor was identified in a man aged 80 or over with head and neck cancer.

The CDR3 loop is CATSDPSGGADTGELFF. Written as DNA, the CDR3 is TGTGCCACCAGTGACCCTAGCGGGGGGGCCGACACCGGGGAGCTGTTTTTT. This sequence joins TRBV24-1 and TRBJ2-2; TRBD2 matches at 12 bases. The CDR3 loop spans 17 amino acids. Germline lookup yields CDR1 KGHDR and CDR2 SFDVKD. Losses at the gene ends were 4 bases for V and 3 bases for J; bases not matched to a gene: 5.